The source of this TCR beta chain is a study of T cells in Graves' hyperthyroidism and ophthalmopathy. On the study more broadly: Before any treatment, at initial diagnosis, peripheral blood was collected. Study results and limitations: In blood, most of the thyroid clonotypes expanded above 0.001 were also present.

Regarding this clonotype: Its antigen remains unknown.

Disease lasting under 3 months, a NOSPECS grade of at least 4, and a Clinical Activity Score of at least 3 were features of the ophthalmopathy patients. The CDR3 length is 16 residues. The germline CDR1 and CDR2 sequences are ENHRY and SYGVKD. Trimming stripped 0 bases from V and 3 bases from J, with 15 bases between. Researchers took RNA transcripts and amplified the TCR beta CDR3 regions from them. A set of HTBI primers served as the primers for a first-round RT-PCR of the TCR CDR3. TCRdb recomputed calls from the multiplex PCR reads with MiXCR, one row per CDR3 protein. The sample has roughly 600,000 distinct CDR3 sequences, approximately 15% seen once.

V usage is TRBV10-3 and J usage is TRBJ2-7; D is perhaps TRBD1 or TRBD2 (6 bases each). The clonotype comes from a woman aged 50 to 60 with Graves' ophthalmopathy. The specimen sequenced was blood. CDR3 DNA: TGTGCCATCAGTGAGTCGTTTTTAGGGGGGAACTACGAGCAGTACTTC. Its protein product is CAISESFLGGNYEQYF.